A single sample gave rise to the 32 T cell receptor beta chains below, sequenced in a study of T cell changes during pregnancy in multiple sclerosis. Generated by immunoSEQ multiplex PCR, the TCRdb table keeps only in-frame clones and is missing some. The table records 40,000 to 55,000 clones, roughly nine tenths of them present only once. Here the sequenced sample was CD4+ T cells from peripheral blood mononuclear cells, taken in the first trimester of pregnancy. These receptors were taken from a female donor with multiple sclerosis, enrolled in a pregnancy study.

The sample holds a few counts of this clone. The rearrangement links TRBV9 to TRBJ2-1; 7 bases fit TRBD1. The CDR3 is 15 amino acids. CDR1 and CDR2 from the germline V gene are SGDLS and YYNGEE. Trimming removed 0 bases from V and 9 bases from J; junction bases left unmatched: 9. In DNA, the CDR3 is TGTGCCAGCAGCGTAGAGGGGACAGATGGGGGTGAGCAGTTCTTC. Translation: CASSVEGTDGGEQFF.

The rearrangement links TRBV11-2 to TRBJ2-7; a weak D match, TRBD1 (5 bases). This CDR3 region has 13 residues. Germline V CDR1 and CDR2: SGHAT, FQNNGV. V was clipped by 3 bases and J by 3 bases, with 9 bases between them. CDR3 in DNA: TGTGCCAGCAGCTTCGACAGTAGCTACGAGCAGTACTTC. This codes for CASSFDSSYEQYF.

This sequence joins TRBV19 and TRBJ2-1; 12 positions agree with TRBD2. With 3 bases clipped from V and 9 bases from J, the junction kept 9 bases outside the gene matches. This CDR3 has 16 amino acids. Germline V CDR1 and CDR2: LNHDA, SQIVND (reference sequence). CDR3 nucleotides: TGTGCCAGTAGTATGGCGCTAGCGGGAGGGGGAGGTGAGCAGTTCTTC. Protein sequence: CASSMALAGGGGEQFF.

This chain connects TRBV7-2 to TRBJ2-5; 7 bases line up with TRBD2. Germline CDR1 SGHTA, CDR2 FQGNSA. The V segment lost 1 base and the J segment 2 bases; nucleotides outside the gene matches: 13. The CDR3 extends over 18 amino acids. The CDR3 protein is CASSLVPRRAGVQETQYF. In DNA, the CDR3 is TGTGCCAGCAGCTTAGTGCCCAGGCGGGCGGGAGTGCAAGAGACCCAGTACTTC.

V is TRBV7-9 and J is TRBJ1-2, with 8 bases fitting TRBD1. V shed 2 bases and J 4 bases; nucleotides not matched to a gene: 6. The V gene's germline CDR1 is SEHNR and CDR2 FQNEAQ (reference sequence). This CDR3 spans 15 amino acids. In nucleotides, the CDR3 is TGTGCCAGCAGCTTATACGCGACAGGGGTCTATGGCTACACCTTC. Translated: CASSLYATGVYGYTF.

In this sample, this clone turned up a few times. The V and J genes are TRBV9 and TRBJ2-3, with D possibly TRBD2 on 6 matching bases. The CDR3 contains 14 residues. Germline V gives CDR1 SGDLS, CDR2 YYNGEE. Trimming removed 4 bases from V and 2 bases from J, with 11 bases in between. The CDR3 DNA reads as TGTGCCAGCAGCTTCCGGGACTTCACAGATACGCAGTATTTT. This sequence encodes CASSFRDFTDTQYF.

The CDR3 loop is CASSLGAGQGYGYTF. The CDR3 coding sequence is TGTGCCAGCAGCTTAGGGGCAGGACAGGGGTATGGCTACACCTTC. This chain connects TRBV7-8 to TRBJ1-2; TRBD1 matches at 9 bases. The junction had 5 bases not matched to a gene; V was cut back by 1 base and J by 5 bases. Germline V CDR1 and CDR2: SGHVS, FQNEAQ. The CDR3 totals 15 residues. Combining the CDR3 with reference TRBV7-8 and TRBJ1-2 gives the whole variable domain GAGVSQSPRYKVAKRGQDVALRCDPISGHVSLFWYQQALGQGPEFLTYFQNEAQLDKSGLPSDRFFAERPEGSVSTLKIQRTQQEDSAVYLCASSLGAGQGYGYTFGSGTRLTVV.

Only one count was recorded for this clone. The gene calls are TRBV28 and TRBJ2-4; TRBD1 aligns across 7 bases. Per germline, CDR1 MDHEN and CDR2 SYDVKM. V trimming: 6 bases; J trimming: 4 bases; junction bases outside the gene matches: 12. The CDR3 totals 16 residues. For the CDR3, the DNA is TGTGCCAGCAGACGTACCCCCCGGACAGGAAAAAACATTCAGTACTTC. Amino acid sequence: CASRRTPRTGKNIQYF.

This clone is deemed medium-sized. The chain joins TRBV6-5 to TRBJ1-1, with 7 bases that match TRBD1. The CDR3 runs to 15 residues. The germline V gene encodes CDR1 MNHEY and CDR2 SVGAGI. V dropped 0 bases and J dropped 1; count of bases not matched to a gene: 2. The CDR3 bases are TGTGCCAGCAGTTACTCGACAGGGCGGAACACTGAAGCTTTCTTT. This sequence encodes CASSYSTGRNTEAFF.

In DNA form, the CDR3 reads TGTGCCGTACGGGACTTCGGACGTACAGATACGCAGTATTTT. It yields the protein CAVRDFGRTDTQYF. V gene TRBV27 combines with J gene TRBJ2-3; possible D gene TRBD2, 6 bases. Germline V lookup: CDR1 MNHEY, CDR2 SMNVEV (reference sequence). Trimming took off 11 bases at V and 3 bases at J, with 18 bases between the two ends. The CDR3 totals 14 residues.

Here the CDR3 DNA reads TGTGCCAGCAGTGTCTTAGATGAGCAGTTCTTC. Its translation: CASSVLDEQFF. The chain employs TRBV6-1 and TRBJ2-1, with unresolved D. In germline, CDR1 is MNHNS, CDR2 SASEGT. The CDR3 runs to 11 residues. The germline V and J ends were trimmed by 4 bases and 8 bases, with 6 bases remaining between them.

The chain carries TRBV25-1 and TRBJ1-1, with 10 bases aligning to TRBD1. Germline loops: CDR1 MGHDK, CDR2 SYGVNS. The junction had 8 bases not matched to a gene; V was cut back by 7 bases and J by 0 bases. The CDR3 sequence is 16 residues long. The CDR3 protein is CASTEGQGTMNTEAFF. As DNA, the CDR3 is TGTGCCAGCACCGAGGGACAGGGGACGATGAACACTGAAGCTTTCTTT.

CDR3 DNA sequence: TGCAGCGTTTCCATTGGGGGGACCGGGGAGCTGTTTTTT. Translating it yields CSVSIGGTGELFF. The chain has TRBV29-1 and TRBJ2-2, with D maybe TRBD2 (6 bases). This CDR3 has 13 amino acids. Germline assignment: CDR1 SQVTM and CDR2 ANQGSEA. The ends were cut back, 5 bases at V and 5 bases at J, with 12 bases in the middle.

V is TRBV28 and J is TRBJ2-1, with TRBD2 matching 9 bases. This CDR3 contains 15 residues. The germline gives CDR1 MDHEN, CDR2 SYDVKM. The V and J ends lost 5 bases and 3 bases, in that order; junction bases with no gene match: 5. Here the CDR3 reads CASSATSGDYNEQFF. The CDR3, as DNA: TGTGCCAGCAGTGCGACTAGCGGAGACTACAATGAGCAGTTCTTC.

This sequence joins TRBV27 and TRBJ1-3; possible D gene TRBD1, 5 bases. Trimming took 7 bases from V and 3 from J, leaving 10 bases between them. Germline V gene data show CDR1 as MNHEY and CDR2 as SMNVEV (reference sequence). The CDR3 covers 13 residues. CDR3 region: CASMKGLGNTIYF. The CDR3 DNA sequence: TGTGCCAGCATGAAGGGGCTTGGAAACACCATATATTTT.

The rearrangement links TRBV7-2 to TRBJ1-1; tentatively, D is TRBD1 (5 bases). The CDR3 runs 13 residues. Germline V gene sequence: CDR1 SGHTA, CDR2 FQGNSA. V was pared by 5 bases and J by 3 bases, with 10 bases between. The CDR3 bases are TGTGCCAGCAGCATACAGGAATACACTGAAGCTTTCTTT. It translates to CASSIQEYTEAFF.

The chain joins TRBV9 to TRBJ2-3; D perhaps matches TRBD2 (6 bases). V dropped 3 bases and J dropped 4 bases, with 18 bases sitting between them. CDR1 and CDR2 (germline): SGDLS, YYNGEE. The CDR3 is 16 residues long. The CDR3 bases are TGTGCCAGCAGCGCTCTGGTGGAGGGCCTCTCAGATACGCAGTATTTT. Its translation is CASSALVEGLSDTQYF. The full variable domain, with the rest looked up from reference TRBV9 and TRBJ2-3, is DSGVTQTPKHLITATGQRVTLRCSPRSGDLSVYWYQQSLDQGLQFLIQYYNGEERAKGNILERFSAQQFPDLHSELNLSSLELGDSALYFCASSALVEGLSDTQYFGPGTRLTVL.

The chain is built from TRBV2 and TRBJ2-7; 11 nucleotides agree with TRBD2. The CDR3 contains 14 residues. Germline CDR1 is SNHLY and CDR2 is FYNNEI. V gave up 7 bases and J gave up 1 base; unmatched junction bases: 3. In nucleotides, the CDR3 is TGTGCCAGCACTGGGACTAGCGGATCCTACGAGCAGTACTTC. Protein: CASTGTSGSYEQYF.

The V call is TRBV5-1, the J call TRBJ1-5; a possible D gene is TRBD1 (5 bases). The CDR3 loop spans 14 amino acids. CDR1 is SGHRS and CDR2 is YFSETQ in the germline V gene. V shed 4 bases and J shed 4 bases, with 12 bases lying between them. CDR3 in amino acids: CASSPGSGNQPQHF. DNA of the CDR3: TGCGCCAGCAGCCCAGGTTCAGGGAATCAGCCCCAGCATTTT.

This chain's CDR3 is CASRLTSGRIHEQYF. The CDR3 bases are TGCGCCAGTAGACTAACTAGCGGGAGAATCCACGAGCAGTACTTC. The chain carries TRBV10-2 and TRBJ2-7; TRBD2 aligns across 11 bases. Germline loops: CDR1 WSHSY, CDR2 SAAADI. This CDR3 spans 15 amino acids. V dropped 9 bases and J dropped 5; count of bases not matched to a gene: 12.

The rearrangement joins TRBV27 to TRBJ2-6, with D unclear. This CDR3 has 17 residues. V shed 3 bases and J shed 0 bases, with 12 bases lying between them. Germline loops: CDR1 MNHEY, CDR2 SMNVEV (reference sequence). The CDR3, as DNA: TGTGCCAGCAGTTTGTTTGCAGAACGCTCTGGGGCCAACGTCCTGACTTTC. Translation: CASSLFAERSGANVLTF.

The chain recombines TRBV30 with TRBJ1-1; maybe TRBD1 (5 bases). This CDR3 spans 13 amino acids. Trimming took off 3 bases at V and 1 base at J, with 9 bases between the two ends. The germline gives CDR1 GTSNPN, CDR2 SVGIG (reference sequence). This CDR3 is CAWRKGSNTEAFF. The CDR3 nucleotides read TGTGCCTGGAGGAAGGGGTCGAACACTGAAGCTTTCTTT.

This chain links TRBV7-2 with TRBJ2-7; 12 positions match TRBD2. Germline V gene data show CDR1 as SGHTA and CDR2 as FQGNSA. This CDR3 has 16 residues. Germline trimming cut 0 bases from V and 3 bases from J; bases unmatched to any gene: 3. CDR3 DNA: TGTGCCAGCAGCTTAGCCATGACTAGCGGGAGCTACGAGCAGTACTTC. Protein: CASSLAMTSGSYEQYF.

The CDR3 sequence: CASRNLAGGDEQFF. The CDR3 DNA reads TGTGCCAGTAGAAATCTGGCGGGAGGTGATGAGCAGTTCTTC. The chain uses TRBV19 and TRBJ2-1; TRBD2 aligns across 8 bases. Unmatched junction bases numbered 9, after V lost 6 bases and J lost 8 bases. Germline V gives CDR1 LNHDA, CDR2 SQIVND (reference sequence). This CDR3 contains 14 residues.

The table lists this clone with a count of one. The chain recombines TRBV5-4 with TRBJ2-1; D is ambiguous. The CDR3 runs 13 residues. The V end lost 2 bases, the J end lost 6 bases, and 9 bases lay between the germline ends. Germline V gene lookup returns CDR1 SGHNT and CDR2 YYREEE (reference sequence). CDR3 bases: TGTGCCAGCAGCTTACGAGGCTCCAATGAGCAGTTCTTC. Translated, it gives CASSLRGSNEQFF.

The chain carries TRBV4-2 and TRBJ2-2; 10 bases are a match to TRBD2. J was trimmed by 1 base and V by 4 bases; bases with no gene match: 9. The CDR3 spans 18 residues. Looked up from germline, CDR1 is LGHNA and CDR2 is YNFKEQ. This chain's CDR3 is CASSRSARTSGNTGELFF. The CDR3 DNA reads TGTGCCAGCAGCCGATCGGCTAGGACTAGCGGGAACACCGGGGAGCTGTTTTTT.

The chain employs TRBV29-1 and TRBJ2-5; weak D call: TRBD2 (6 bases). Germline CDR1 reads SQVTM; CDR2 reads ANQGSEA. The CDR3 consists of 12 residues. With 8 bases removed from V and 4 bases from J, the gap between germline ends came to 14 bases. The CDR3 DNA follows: TGCAGCCTATGGGACTTCCGAGAGACCCAGTACTTC. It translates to CSLWDFRETQYF.

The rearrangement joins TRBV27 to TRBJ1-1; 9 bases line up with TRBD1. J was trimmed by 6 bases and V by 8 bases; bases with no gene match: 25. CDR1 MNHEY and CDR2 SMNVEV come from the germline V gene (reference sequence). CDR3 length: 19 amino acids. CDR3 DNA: TGTGCCAGCCGGCTTGGGGGTCGGTGGGGACAGGGCAAGGGCTCTGAAGCTTTCTTT. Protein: CASRLGGRWGQGKGSEAFF.

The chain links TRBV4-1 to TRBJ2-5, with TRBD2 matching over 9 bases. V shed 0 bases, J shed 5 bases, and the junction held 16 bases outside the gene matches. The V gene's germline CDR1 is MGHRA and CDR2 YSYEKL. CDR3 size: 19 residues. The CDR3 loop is CASSQDHSVSASGNETQYF. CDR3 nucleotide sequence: TGCGCCAGCAGCCAAGATCACTCCGTGTCGGCTAGCGGGAACGAGACCCAGTACTTC.

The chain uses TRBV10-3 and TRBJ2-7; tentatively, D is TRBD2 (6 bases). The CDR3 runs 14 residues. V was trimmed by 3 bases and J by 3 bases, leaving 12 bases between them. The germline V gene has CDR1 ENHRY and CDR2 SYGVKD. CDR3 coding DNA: TGTGCCATCAGTGAATTTGATAGCGGCTACGAGCAGTACTTC. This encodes CAISEFDSGYEQYF.

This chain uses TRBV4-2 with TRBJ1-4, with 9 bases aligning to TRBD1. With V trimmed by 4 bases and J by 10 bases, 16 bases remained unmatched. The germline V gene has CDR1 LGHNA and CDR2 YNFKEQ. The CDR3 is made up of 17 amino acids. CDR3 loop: CASSPNRFTGTGPKLFF. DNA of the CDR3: TGTGCCAGCAGCCCGAACCGTTTCACCGGGACAGGGCCAAAACTGTTTTTT.

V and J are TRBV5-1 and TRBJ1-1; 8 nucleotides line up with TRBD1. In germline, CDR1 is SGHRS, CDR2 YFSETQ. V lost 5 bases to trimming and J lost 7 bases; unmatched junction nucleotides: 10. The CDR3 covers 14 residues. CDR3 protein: CASSPSGTGVEAFF. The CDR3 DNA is TGCGCCAGCAGTCCCTCCGGGACAGGAGTTGAAGCTTTCTTT.